These T cell receptor beta chains were read from a single sample in a study of T cell changes during pregnancy in multiple sclerosis. The assay was immunoSEQ multiplex PCR, and TCRdb's table has in-frame clones only and misses some. This table has about 55,000 clones, about 90% appearing once. This specimen consisted of CD4+ T cells from peripheral blood mononuclear cells, obtained in the first trimester of pregnancy. All receptors come from a female donor with multiple sclerosis, enrolled in a pregnancy study. CDR3s include the opening cysteine and the closing phenylalanine or tryptophan. Each record gives: V gene, CDR3 protein.

>TRBV18
CASSPGQVNEKLFF
>TRBV6-6
CASKRGEGYTF
>TRBV5-1
CASSLRTGDEQYF
>TRBV5-1
CASSREPTGGGNEKLFF
>TRBV6-5
CASSLDSTEAFF
>TRBV7-6
CASSLLIAGGLSQEVYEQFF
>TRBV28
CASSLWAGAGETQYF
>TRBV7-9
CASSLDRTSGNTIYF
>TRBV7-2
CASSRQGSNEQYF
>TRBV19
CASTFNTEAFF
>TRBV7-7
CASSSGLAGVSGELFF
>TRBV6-5
CASSFNQVEGYTF
>TRBV6-5
CASSYSGSRAHGYTF
>TRBV28
CASSLMAVSNQPQHF
>TRBV19
CASSIVAGGYYEQFF
>TRBV11-2
CASSPGQGYGYTF
>TRBV13
CASSKREVQNTEAFF
>TRBV7-2
CASSLALRRDTEAFF